This T cell receptor (beta chain) was obtained from a study of CD8+CD57+ T cells in acquired aplastic anemia. The wider study: DNA from sorted CD4+ and CD8+ cells averaged roughly 3.2 ug.

The CDR3 is 18 residues long. After removal of 0 bases from V and 1 base from J, the junction contained 9 bases not matched to a gene. Germline values: CDR1 SGDLS, CDR2 YYNGEE. Genomic DNA acted as the template from which TCR beta VDJ combination and CDR3 sequence profiling were carried out. Each CDR3 protein is one row after TCRdb ran MiXCR on the reads. The sample includes about 190,000 distinct CDR3 sequences, approximately 49% of them seen just once. The count of this clonotype is one. The antigen remains unidentified. Study-wide results and limits: Overlap between patients and controls comprised roughly 28 CD8+ CDR3 sequences.

The J gene is TRBJ1-3, the V gene TRBV9; 8 bases are shared with TRBD1. The receptor was isolated from a human donor in good health, serving as a control. The source material was sorted CD4+, CD8+, or CD8+CD57+ T cells (not recorded which) from PBMCs. The CDR3 nucleotides read TGTGCCAGCAGCGTAGCTACAGGGGGAGGGGGTTCTGGAAACACCATATATTTT. Translated: CASSVATGGGGSGNTIYF.